Below, 32 T cell receptor beta chains from the same sample are listed, as sequenced in a study of shared clonotypes between healthy human individuals (dated by TCRdb to 2018 to 2021). Receptor libraries were prepared by the immunoSEQ multiplex PCR assay. Entries here come from immuneACCESS through TCRdb and include only in-frame sequences with V and J called. Some clones fail to appear in such tables; in the studies checked, an unresolved V gene covers under half of the shortfall, and the cause of the remainder is unknown. The sample includes fewer than 2.5 million clones, with roughly 93% observed a single time. The ten largest clones add up to roughly 0.39% of the sample. Material for sequencing was naive CD4+ T cells from PBMCs. The intended sense of this specimen's cell subset or site label: CD45RA+ positively selected. Receptor source: a man in his late teens or twenties in good health. Some clones in this sample may be carry-over from other donors' samples.

This chain links TRBV25-1 with TRBJ2-2, with 7 bases aligning to TRBD2. Germline trimming cut 1 base from V and 9 bases from J; bases unmatched to any gene: 11. The CDR3 contains 16 residues. Per germline, CDR1 MGHDK and CDR2 SYGVNS. This CDR3 reads CASSEWNPAGFRELFF. The CDR3 nucleotides read TGTGCCAGCAGTGAATGGAACCCAGCGGGATTCCGGGAGCTGTTTTTT. Full variable domain (rest looked up from reference TRBV25-1 and TRBJ2-2): EADIYQTPRYLVIGTGKKITLECSQTMGHDKMYWYQQDPGMELHLIHYSYGVNSTEKGDLSSESTVSRIRTEHFPLTLESARPSHTSQYLCASSEWNPAGFRELFFGEGSRLTVL.

V gene TRBV6-6 combines with J gene TRBJ2-2; 8 bases align to TRBD1. The germline V gene encodes CDR1 MNHNY and CDR2 SVGAGI (reference sequence). The CDR3 totals 14 residues. Germline trimming cut 5 bases from V and 6 bases from J; bases unmatched to any gene: 5. The CDR3 DNA reads TGTGCCAGCAGTACCACAGGGGGAGCCGGGGAGCTGTTTTTT. Its translation is CASSTTGGAGELFF.

This clone appeared a single time. CDR3 region: CATRGPYNEQFF. The CDR3 bases are TGCGCCACTAGGGGGCCTTACAATGAGCAGTTCTTC. The chain combines TRBV10-1 with TRBJ2-1; the match to TRBD1 covers 7 bases. Germline V gene lookup returns CDR1 WNHNN and CDR2 SYGVQD (reference sequence). After removal of 10 bases from V and 4 bases from J, the junction contained 4 bases not matched to a gene. The CDR3 length is 12 residues.

The chain employs TRBV2 and TRBJ2-1, with TRBD2 matching 7 bases. The germline CDR1 and CDR2 sequences are SNHLY and FYNNEI. J gave up 3 bases and V 4 bases, and 9 bases lay outside the gene matches. The CDR3 is 16 residues long. The CDR3 here is CASSAERGDYYNEQFF. The CDR3 coding sequence is TGTGCCAGCAGTGCCGAGCGGGGAGATTACTACAATGAGCAGTTCTTC.

The chain couples TRBV7-9 to TRBJ2-3; no reliable D call. The germline V gene encodes CDR1 SEHNR and CDR2 FQNEAQ (reference sequence). The CDR3 covers 13 residues. Trimming shortened V by 0 bases and J by 3 bases, and 4 bases separated the two germline ends. The CDR3 loop reads CASSLAETDTQYF. For the CDR3, the DNA is TGTGCCAGCAGCTTAGCGGAGACAGATACGCAGTATTTT.

The chain has TRBV28 and TRBJ1-1; D is uncertain. This CDR3 has 14 residues. Trimming removed 5 bases from V and 5 bases from J, with 15 bases in between. Germline loops: CDR1 MDHEN, CDR2 SYDVKM. CDR3 region: CASSRDPLRTEAFF. CDR3 coding DNA: TGTGCCAGCAGTAGAGACCCCTTAAGAACTGAAGCTTTCTTT.

This chain links TRBV7-3 with TRBJ2-7; weak D call: TRBD2 (6 bases). Looked up from germline, CDR1 is SGHTA and CDR2 is FQGTGA. CDR3 length: 14 residues. Deletions cut 5 bases from V and 8 bases from J, with 19 bases between. The DNA of the CDR3 is TGTGCCAGCAGCCCCTCGGGACTCCGATCCAAGCAGTACTTC. Translation gives CASSPSGLRSKQYF.

V is TRBV28 and J is TRBJ2-7, with D possibly matching TRBD1 (5 bases). V gave up 6 bases and J gave up 3 bases, with 18 bases separating them. This CDR3 spans 15 amino acids. Germline V gene data show CDR1 as MDHEN and CDR2 as SYDVKM. For the CDR3, the DNA is TGTGCCAGCAGCTGGGGCTACCCACAGGACTACGAGCAGTACTTC. Translating gives CASSWGYPQDYEQYF.

V and J are TRBV11-2 and TRBJ1-2; no reliable D call. The CDR3 sequence is 14 residues long. Trimming stripped 2 bases from V and 2 bases from J, with 9 bases between. Germline V CDR1 and CDR2: SGHAT, FQNNGV. The CDR3: CASSLSRTNYGYTF. For the CDR3, the DNA is TGTGCCAGCAGCTTATCTCGCACCAACTATGGCTACACCTTC.

The chain has TRBV28 and TRBJ2-7; 10 bases fit TRBD1. Germline V gives CDR1 MDHEN, CDR2 SYDVKM. The ends lost 5 bases at V and 6 bases at J; junction bases unmatched: 1. The CDR3 is 12 residues long. This chain's CDR3 is CASSGDRGEQYF. As DNA, the CDR3 is TGTGCCAGCAGTGGGGACAGGGGCGAGCAGTACTTC.

This clone has only a few counts. J is TRBJ1-1 and V is TRBV10-3; 7 bases match TRBD1. Germline CDR1 and CDR2: ENHRY and SYGVKD. Trimming at V came to 2 bases and at J to 3 bases, leaving 0 bases not matched to a gene. The CDR3 consists of 13 residues. The CDR3 spells CAISEDRDTEAFF. CDR3 nucleotides: TGTGCCATCAGTGAGGACAGGGACACTGAAGCTTTCTTT.

The gene calls are TRBV6-6 and TRBJ1-1; D is ambiguous. The CDR3 is 12 amino acids. Deletions cut 7 bases from V and 5 bases from J, with 11 bases between. Germline assignment: CDR1 MNHNY and CDR2 SVGAGI (reference sequence). The CDR3 is CASTALGTEAFF. The CDR3 nucleotides are TGTGCCAGCACCGCTTTGGGGACTGAAGCTTTCTTT.

This clone came up a few times. The chain has TRBV6-1 and TRBJ2-2, with TRBD1 identical over 9 bases. The CDR3 is made up of 14 amino acids. Germline CDR1 and CDR2: MNHNS and SASEGT. The V segment lost 6 bases and the J segment 3 bases; nucleotides outside the gene matches: 2. CDR3 in DNA: TGTGCCAGCAGCGGACAGGGGTACACCGGGGAGCTGTTTTTT. Protein: CASSGQGYTGELFF.

Concerning this clone: Distinct nucleotide sequences in the sample also encode this CDR3. The chain has TRBV28 and TRBJ2-3; D is unclear. Trimming left V 2 bases short and J 1 base short, with 4 bases between. Germline loops: CDR1 MDHEN, CDR2 SYDVKM. The CDR3 has 13 amino acids. The CDR3 spells CASSLPGTDTQYF. The CDR3 DNA follows: TGTGCCAGCAGTTTACCTGGCACAGATACGCAGTATTTT. Drawing the rest from reference TRBV28 and TRBJ2-3, the complete variable domain is DVKVTQSSRYLVKRTGEKVFLECVQDMDHENMFWYRQDPGLGLRLIYFSYDVKMKEKGDIPEGYSVSREKKERFSLILESASTNQTSMYLCASSLPGTDTQYFGPGTRLTVL.

V usage is TRBV6-6 and J usage is TRBJ1-1; a possible D gene is TRBD1 (5 bases). The CDR3 has 12 amino acids. The ends were cut back, 8 bases at V and 5 bases at J, with 12 bases in the middle. CDR1 is MNHNY, CDR2 SVGAGI, per germline (reference sequence). CDR3 amino acids: CASRNQGTEAFF. The CDR3 region has the DNA TGTGCCAGCCGAAATCAGGGTACTGAAGCTTTCTTT.

The chain carries TRBV10-3 and TRBJ1-2; D remains ambiguous. Trimming stripped 4 bases from V and 2 bases from J, with 8 bases between. Per the germline V gene, CDR1 is ENHRY and CDR2 is SYGVKD. The length of the CDR3 is 13 residues. The CDR3 protein is CAISGGENYGYTF. The CDR3 DNA is TGTGCCATCAGTGGCGGGGAGAACTATGGCTACACCTTC.

The chain combines TRBV18 with TRBJ2-1, with D possibly being TRBD1 (5 bases). The V gene's germline CDR1 is KGHSH and CDR2 LQKENI. The CDR3 runs to 12 residues. V dropped 5 bases and J dropped 7 bases, with 9 bases sitting between them. The CDR3 region is CASSADRNEQFF. In DNA form, the CDR3 reads TGTGCCAGCTCAGCCGACAGAAATGAGCAGTTCTTC. Drawing the rest from reference TRBV18 and TRBJ2-1, the complete variable domain is NAGVMQNPRHLVRRRGQEARLRCSPMKGHSHVYWYRQLPEEGLKFMVYLQKENIIDESGMPKERFSAEFPKEGPSILRIQQVVRGDSAAYFCASSADRNEQFFGPGTRLTVL.

The chain carries TRBV14 and TRBJ2-2; D uncertain. The CDR3 extends over 13 amino acids. The germline CDR1 and CDR2 sequences are SGHDN and FVKESK. Trimming took 4 bases from V and 6 from J, leaving 9 bases between them. The CDR3 DNA reads as TGTGCCAGCAGCCTAAGAGGCGCCGGGGAGCTGTTTTTT. As protein: CASSLRGAGELFF.

Comments on this clone: The junction departs from germline at one end; a sequencing error may be responsible. The chain is built from TRBV27 and TRBJ2-7, with no clear D. Per the germline V gene, CDR1 is MNHEY and CDR2 is SMNVEV (reference sequence). The CDR3 is made up of 14 amino acids. The CDR3 DNA sequence: TGTGCCAGCAGTCTATCTTTGCTTGCCTACGAGCAGTACTTC. Translation gives CASSLSLLAYEQYF.

The V call is TRBV7-3, the J call TRBJ2-6, with 12 positions matching TRBD1. J was trimmed by 1 base and V by 3 bases; bases with no gene match: 7. The CDR3 has 19 amino acids. Germline CDR1 reads SGHTA; CDR2 reads FQGTGA. The DNA of the CDR3 is TGTGCCAGCAGCTTCACCGGGACAGGGGGCGCTTCTGGGGCCAACGTCCTGACTTTC. The encoded protein is CASSFTGTGGASGANVLTF.

Worth noting for this clone: This CDR3 is also generated by other DNA sequences in the sample. The CDR3 loop is CASSQDPGTYGYTF. Written as DNA, the CDR3 is TGCGCCAGCAGCCAAGACCCAGGGACCTATGGCTACACCTTC. The chain links TRBV4-1 to TRBJ1-2; D possibly corresponds to TRBD1 (5 bases). Trimming stripped 0 bases from V and 4 bases from J, with 9 bases between. The CDR3 spans 14 residues. Germline V gene data show CDR1 as MGHRA and CDR2 as YSYEKL.

This clone appeared once. The sample carries other DNA sequences with the same CDR3. The V and J genes are TRBV5-1 and TRBJ1-3; D not certain. The CDR3 runs 14 residues. Between the trimmed V and J ends, which lost 1 base and 4 bases, there was a span of 9 bases. CDR1 and CDR2 (germline): SGHRS, YFSETQ. CDR3: CASSLQDGGNTIYF. Written as DNA, the CDR3 is TGCGCCAGCAGCTTGCAGGACGGAGGAAACACCATATATTTT.

The rearrangement uses TRBV18 and TRBJ2-3, with 9 bases lining up with TRBD1. CDR1 and CDR2 (germline): KGHSH, LQKENI. This CDR3 region has 18 residues. After removal of 3 bases from V and 0 bases from J, the junction contained 10 bases not matched to a gene. CDR3 DNA: TGTGCCAGCTCACCCATGACAGGGGGTTACGCTAGCACAGATACGCAGTATTTT. Protein sequence: CASSPMTGGYASTDTQYF.

This rearrangement joins TRBV27 to TRBJ1-5; D is possibly TRBD1 (6 bases). V was cut by 5 bases and J by 3 bases, with 20 bases left in between. Germline CDR1 is MNHEY and CDR2 is SMNVEV (reference sequence). The CDR3 has 17 amino acids. This CDR3 reads CASSPLLGRGINQPQHF. The CDR3 DNA sequence: TGTGCCAGCAGTCCTCTCCTAGGCAGGGGAATCAATCAGCCCCAGCATTTT.

Notes on this clone: A read error may produce the germline difference seen at one junction end. The chain links TRBV14 to TRBJ1-2; D may be TRBD1 (5 bases). This CDR3 is built from 15 residues. CDR1 and CDR2 (germline): SGHDN, FVKESK. As DNA, the CDR3 is TGTGCCAGCAGCCAAGATTCAGCAGGGAACTACGGCTACACCTTC. It encodes CASSQDSAGNYGYTF.

The V call is TRBV6-5, the J call TRBJ2-6; no firm D call. Germline CDR1 and CDR2: MNHEY and SVGAGI. This CDR3 is built from 13 residues. Trimming stripped 8 bases from V and 0 bases from J, with 5 bases between. The CDR3 DNA sequence: TGTGCCAGCGATGACTCTGGGGCCAACGTCCTGACTTTC. This translates into CASDDSGANVLTF.

CDR3 in amino acids: CASSRVLRGSSSQNTEAFF. The CDR3 DNA reads TGTGCCAGCTCACGAGTCCTTCGGGGATCCTCAAGCCAGAACACTGAAGCTTTCTTT. The genes are TRBV18 and TRBJ1-1; D gene ambiguous. Per the germline V gene, CDR1 is KGHSH and CDR2 is LQKENI. V shed 4 bases and J shed 1 base, with 25 bases lying between them. This CDR3 has 19 amino acids. Complete variable domain (other parts from reference TRBV18 and TRBJ1-1): NAGVMQNPRHLVRRRGQEARLRCSPMKGHSHVYWYRQLPEEGLKFMVYLQKENIIDESGMPKERFSAEFPKEGPSILRIQQVVRGDSAAYFCASSRVLRGSSSQNTEAFFGQGTRLTVV.

CDR3 residues: CASSFVAGPLEQYF. In DNA form, the CDR3 reads TGTGCCAGCAGTTTCGTAGCGGGGCCCCTCGAGCAGTACTTC. The chain couples TRBV28 to TRBJ2-7, with TRBD2 identical over 8 bases. The V gene's germline CDR1 is MDHEN and CDR2 SYDVKM. The CDR3 runs to 14 residues. V was clipped by 3 bases and J by 6 bases; unmatched bases: 7. The variable domain in full, with the rest retrieved from reference TRBV28 and TRBJ2-7, is DVKVTQSSRYLVKRTGEKVFLECVQDMDHENMFWYRQDPGLGLRLIYFSYDVKMKEKGDIPEGYSVSREKKERFSLILESASTNQTSMYLCASSFVAGPLEQYFGPGTRLTVT.

V gene TRBV29-1 combines with J gene TRBJ2-7; TRBD2 matches 9 bases. V was pared by 7 bases and J by 4 bases, with 11 bases of the junction left unmatched. This CDR3 has 14 amino acids. CDR1 SQVTM and CDR2 ANQGSEA come from the germline V gene. CDR3 region: CSAIGSGSTYEQYF. The CDR3 bases are TGCAGCGCCATAGGTAGCGGGAGTACGTACGAGCAGTACTTC.

The rearrangement uses TRBV5-6 and TRBJ1-4; the D gene is possibly TRBD1 (5 bases). Between the trimmed V and J ends, which lost 4 bases and 1 base, there was a span of 11 bases. Per the germline V gene, CDR1 is SGHDT and CDR2 is YYEEEE. The CDR3 length is 15 residues. CDR3 bases: TGTGCCAGCAGCCTCAGACAGATAACTAATGAAAAACTGTTTTTT. It translates to CASSLRQITNEKLFF.

The chain is built from TRBV28 and TRBJ2-1; the match to TRBD2 covers 10 bases. Germline values: CDR1 MDHEN, CDR2 SYDVKM. The trim removed 9 bases at V and 7 bases at J, leaving 12 bases unmatched. CDR3 length: 15 amino acids. CDR3 protein: CASLALAGGRNEQFF. Here the CDR3 DNA reads TGTGCCAGTTTAGCGTTAGCGGGAGGTAGGAATGAGCAGTTCTTC.

This clone was observed a single time. The rearrangement joins TRBV19 to TRBJ2-2; TRBD1 aligns across 7 bases. The CDR3 consists of 16 residues. V lost 8 bases to trimming and J lost 0 bases; unmatched junction nucleotides: 9. Germline CDR1 LNHDA, CDR2 SQIVND (reference sequence). CDR3 DNA sequence: TGTGCCAGTCGATTCGGACAGGCGTCGAACACCGGGGAGCTGTTTTTT. This gives the protein CASRFGQASNTGELFF. Full variable domain (outside the CDR3, taken from reference TRBV19 and TRBJ2-2): DGGITQSPKYLFRKEGQNVTLSCEQNLNHDAMYWYRQDPGQGLRLIYYSQIVNDFQKGDIAEGYSVSREKKESFPLTVTSAQKNPTAFYLCASRFGQASNTGELFFGEGSRLTVL.